This T cell receptor beta chain was documented in a study of Graves' ophthalmopathy and Graves' hyperthyroidism. General study results and limits: Blood was where most expanded thyroid clonotypes above 0.001 frequency also turned up. Ophthalmopathy progression predictions by the model showed about 75% specificity and about 70% sensitivity.

Germline-derived CDR1 and CDR2 are MGHDK and SYGVNS. The germline V and J ends were trimmed by 8 bases and 2 bases, with 17 bases remaining between them. The CDR3 extends over 15 amino acids. Ophthalmopathy cases showed moderate-to-severe activity, scoring CAS ≥3 and NOSPECS ≥4, with duration under 3 months. The TCR beta CDR3 regions underwent amplification from RNA transcripts. An initial RT-PCR round employing HTBI primers preceded a second-round multiplex PCR. TCRdb itself ran the multiplex PCR reads through MiXCR, one entry per CDR3 protein. Counted here are roughly 60,000 distinct CDR3 sequences, roughly half occurring once; the ten biggest clones make up 4.5% to 5%. Points on this clonotype: Its antigen is not known.

The sequenced sample consisted of peripheral blood. The sequence came from an adult woman with Graves' ophthalmopathy. V is TRBV25-1 and J is TRBJ2-3, with a weak D call TRBD2 (6 bases). DNA of the CDR3: TGTGCCAGCTTCAACACTGCGGGGATCACAGATACGCAGTATTTT. It translates to CASFNTAGITDTQYF. Supplemented by reference TRBV25-1 and TRBJ2-3, the full variable domain reads EADIYQTPRYLVIGTGKKITLECSQTMGHDKMYWYQQDPGMELHLIHYSYGVNSTEKGDLSSESTVSRIRTEHFPLTLESARPSHTSQYLCASFNTAGITDTQYFGPGTRLTVL.